These 20 T cell receptor beta chains share one sample of origin, sequenced in a study of T cells in Graves' hyperthyroidism and ophthalmopathy. Amplification targeted TCR beta CDR3 regions from RNA transcripts. During a first-round RT-PCR of the TCR CDR3, the HTBI primer set was used. MiXCR, applied by TCRdb to the multiplex PCR reads, yields one record per CDR3 protein. The sample carries nearly 250,000 distinct CDR3 sequences, about 16% recorded once. The material sequenced was blood. All receptors derive from a woman between 18 and 30 years old with Graves' ophthalmopathy.

Many counts were recorded for this clonotype. This sequence joins TRBV6-6 and TRBJ1-5; D gene ambiguous. Trimming stripped 0 bases from V and 6 bases from J, with 6 bases between. Per germline, CDR1 MNHNY and CDR2 SVGAGI (reference sequence). The CDR3 is 13 residues long. DNA for the CDR3: TGTGCCAGCAGTTACTCGGATAGTCAGCCCCAGCATTTT. Amino acid sequence: CASSYSDSQPQHF.

This clonotype has ten or more counts. The chain is built from TRBV7-2 and TRBJ1-6; no clear D gene. The V and J ends lost 2 bases and 0 bases respectively, with 5 bases between them. Germline CDR1 SGHTA, CDR2 FQGNSA. The CDR3 has 15 residues. This CDR3 reads CASSLSSSYNSPLHF. The CDR3 nucleotides read TGTGCCAGCAGCTTAAGCAGCTCCTATAATTCACCCCTCCACTTT.

This clonotype was picked up many times. The V gene is TRBV28, the J gene TRBJ2-3; TRBD1 might be the D (6 bases). V lost 3 bases to trimming and J lost 2 bases, with 9 bases between them. CDR1 and CDR2 (germline): MDHEN, SYDVKM. The CDR3 length is 14 residues. The CDR3 coding sequence is TGTGCCAGCAGTTTTCAGGGGATCACAGATACGCAGTATTTT. Its translation: CASSFQGITDTQYF.

This clonotype was detected ten times or more. V and J are TRBV30 and TRBJ2-7; no reliable D call. CDR1 GTSNPN and CDR2 SVGIG come from the germline V gene (reference sequence). This CDR3 is 11 amino acids long. Trimming removed 0 bases at V and 2 bases at J, with 2 bases between. The CDR3 region is CAWSVAYEQYF. The CDR3, as DNA: TGTGCCTGGAGTGTAGCCTACGAGCAGTACTTC.

This clonotype was recorded once. This may stem from a read error, because a much larger clone lies one nucleotide away. The chain couples TRBV2 to TRBJ1-2, with 7 bases that match TRBD1. After removal of 6 bases from V and 3 bases from J, the junction contained 4 bases not matched to a gene. Germline-derived CDR1 and CDR2 are SNHLY and FYNNEI. The CDR3 has 13 amino acids. CDR3 in DNA: TGTGCCAGCAGGTCGACAGGGTACTATGGCTACACCTTC. As protein: CASRSTGYYGYTF.

This clonotype came up many times. The rearrangement joins TRBV11-2 to TRBJ2-7, with D possibly matching TRBD1 (6 bases). There are 14 residues in the CDR3. The V and J ends lost 1 base and 4 bases respectively, with 11 bases between them. Germline lookup yields CDR1 SGHAT and CDR2 FQNNGV. As DNA, the CDR3 is TGTGCCAGCAGCTTAGCACAGGGTTTGTACGAGCAGTACTTC. This encodes CASSLAQGLYEQYF.

This clonotype was found many times. The chain uses TRBV9 and TRBJ1-6; D is unclear. This CDR3 comprises 13 residues. Trimming removed 3 bases from V and 8 bases from J, with 9 bases in between. Germline CDR1 and CDR2: SGDLS and YYNGEE. Here the CDR3 reads CASSAGPDSPLHF. The CDR3 region has the DNA TGTGCCAGCAGCGCTGGGCCGGATTCACCCCTCCACTTT.

This clonotype was seen repeatedly, ten times or more. This chain joins TRBV6-1 and TRBJ2-1; 8 nucleotides match TRBD2. CDR3 size: 18 residues. Germline assignment: CDR1 MNHNS and CDR2 SASEGT. V lost 8 bases and J lost 0; bases outside the gene matches: 15. CDR3 amino acids: CASWAVSGGPRSYNEQFF. CDR3 nucleotides: TGTGCCAGCTGGGCGGTAAGCGGGGGCCCCCGCTCCTACAATGAGCAGTTCTTC.

This clonotype was detected many times. The rearrangement uses TRBV27 and TRBJ1-2; no firm D call. Germline CDR1 is MNHEY and CDR2 is SMNVEV (reference sequence). V dropped 5 bases and J dropped 6 bases, with 22 bases sitting between them. CDR3 size: 16 residues. DNA for the CDR3: TGTGCCAGCAGTCCCCTCCTACGCACTACAGTTGATGGCTACACCTTC. It specifies CASSPLLRTTVDGYTF.

Ten or more counts support this clonotype. The chain is built from TRBV20-1 and TRBJ2-3, with 7 bases aligning to TRBD1. The CDR3 sequence is 15 residues long. Per germline, CDR1 DFQATT and CDR2 SNEGSKA (reference sequence). The V segment lost 0 bases and the J segment 4 bases; nucleotides outside the gene matches: 7. CDR3 loop: CSARDFPGGSDTQYF. The DNA of the CDR3 is TGCAGTGCTAGAGATTTCCCAGGGGGTTCAGATACGCAGTATTTT.

Ten or more counts support this clonotype. CDR3 DNA: TGCAGTGTACAGGGGGAAGGCTATGGCTACACCTTC. It encodes CSVQGEGYGYTF. The V and J genes are TRBV20-1 and TRBJ1-2; 8 positions agree with TRBD1. J was trimmed by 4 bases and V by 7 bases; bases with no gene match: 5. The germline CDR1 and CDR2 sequences are DFQATT and SNEGSKA (reference sequence). The CDR3 contains 12 residues.

This clonotype was recorded at least ten times. This chain joins TRBV5-1 and TRBJ1-1; D gene ambiguous. The length of the CDR3 is 15 residues. Germline CDR1 SGHRS, CDR2 YFSETQ. Trimming took 0 bases from V and 4 from J, leaving 13 bases between them. The CDR3 is CASSLALYGPTEAFF. The CDR3, as DNA: TGCGCCAGCAGCTTGGCGTTATATGGGCCCACTGAAGCTTTCTTT.

At least ten counts were recorded for this clonotype. The chain recombines TRBV24-1 with TRBJ1-5; TRBD1 agrees at 8 bases. CDR1 is KGHDR, CDR2 SFDVKD, per germline. This CDR3 has 16 amino acids. Trimming took 5 bases from V and 1 from J; bases not matched to a gene: 6. In DNA, the CDR3 is TGTGCCACCAGTGTCCAGGACAGGGCGAGCAATCAGCCCCAGCATTTT. The encoded protein is CATSVQDRASNQPQHF.

This clonotype came up a few times. The chain couples TRBV10-2 to TRBJ2-3; possible D gene TRBD2, 5 bases. Trimming pared 5 bases from V and 4 bases from J, leaving 19 bases between. Germline V gene lookup returns CDR1 WSHSY and CDR2 SAAADI. There are 16 residues in the CDR3. The CDR3 loop is CASSSRTSRLADTQYF. The DNA for the CDR3 is TGCGCCAGCAGTTCCAGGACTTCCCGCTTGGCAGATACGCAGTATTTT.

This clonotype has at least ten counts. The rearrangement links TRBV30 to TRBJ2-7, with D possibly being TRBD2 (6 bases). The length of the CDR3 is 11 residues. The ends were cut back, 2 bases at V and 7 bases at J, with 9 bases in the middle. In germline, CDR1 is GTSNPN, CDR2 SVGIG (reference sequence). The CDR3 nucleotides read TGTGCCTGGAGTTGGGGGGAAGAGCAGTACTTC. Encoded protein: CAWSWGEEQYF.

To note about this clonotype: A much larger clone lies one base from this, so it may be a read error. This rearrangement joins TRBV28 to TRBJ1-6; D is perhaps TRBD1 (5 bases). The CDR3 loop spans 18 amino acids. The V gene's germline CDR1 is MDHEN and CDR2 SYDVKM. In nucleotides, the CDR3 is TGTGCCAACAGTTTGTGGGACGTAAAGAGCTCCTATAATTCACCCCTCCACTTT. It codes for CANSLWDVKSSYNSPLHF.

This clonotype was counted at least ten times. The rearrangement uses TRBV12-3 or TRBV12-4 and TRBJ1-6, with 7 nucleotides matching TRBD1. This CDR3 has 15 amino acids. After removal of 5 bases from V and 5 bases from J, the junction contained 6 bases not matched to a gene. The CDR3: CASSPPDRNNSPLHF. CDR3 DNA: TGTGCCAGCAGTCCCCCGGACAGGAATAATTCACCCCTCCACTTT.

This clonotype was counted ten times or more. The V gene is TRBV11-2, the J gene TRBJ1-6; D unclear. This CDR3 has 16 amino acids. Germline V gene data show CDR1 as SGHAT and CDR2 as FQNNGV. Trimming shortened V by 2 bases and J by 5 bases, and 13 bases separated the two germline ends. The CDR3 nucleotides read TGTGCCAGCAGCTTATACCTCTCTGGACATAATTCACCCCTCCACTTT. This gives the protein CASSLYLSGHNSPLHF.

This clonotype was seen repeatedly, ten times or more. The chain links TRBV6-5 to TRBJ2-7; 9 bases agree with TRBD1. The CDR3 extends over 16 amino acids. The germline gives CDR1 MNHEY, CDR2 SVGAGI. V shed 0 bases and J 6 bases; nucleotides not matched to a gene: 9. The CDR3 DNA reads TGTGCCAGCAGTTACTCTTTCACGGGACAGGGCTCCGAGCAGTACTTC. Residues: CASSYSFTGQGSEQYF.

This clonotype was detected ten times or more. V and J are TRBV18 and TRBJ2-5; TRBD1 might be the D (5 bases). V lost 2 bases, J lost 4 bases, and 5 bases lay in between. Germline values: CDR1 KGHSH, CDR2 LQKENI. The CDR3 is 12 amino acids. The DNA for the CDR3 is TGTGCCAGCTCACCAGACAGAGAGACCCAGTACTTC. Translation gives CASSPDRETQYF.